Each of the 22 T cell receptor beta chains below was sequenced from the same sample in a study of blood T cells in healthy people across ages. For the second PCR, which ran for about 7 to 11 cycles, a sample-barcoded 5' primer and a J-beta primer mix were used. In TCRdb, the 5' RACE reads were re-called with MiXCR into one record per CDR3 protein. The repertoire holds about 1.4 million distinct CDR3 sequences, with roughly 64% as singletons. Specimen: blood. The receptors here all came from a man aged 18 to 30 in good health.

This sequence joins TRBV30 and TRBJ1-5; D is possibly TRBD1 (5 bases). Germline assignment: CDR1 GTSNPN and CDR2 SVGIG (reference sequence). The V end was cut by 4 bases, the J end by 6 bases, with 19 bases between. The CDR3 spans 15 residues. The CDR3: CAWNPGTSLGQPQHF. The CDR3 coding sequence is TGTGCCTGGAACCCTGGGACGTCTTTGGGTCAGCCCCAGCATTTT.

This sequence joins TRBV19 and TRBJ1-2; D gene unclear. Per germline, CDR1 LNHDA and CDR2 SQIVND (reference sequence). The CDR3 length is 16 residues. V was pared by 5 bases and J by 4 bases, with 20 bases between. The CDR3 spells CASSLTGIGMSYGYTF. CDR3 in DNA: TGTGCCAGTAGTTTAACGGGGATAGGGATGTCCTATGGCTACACCTTC.

V usage is TRBV20-1 and J usage is TRBJ2-1; 8 bases match TRBD1. The closer fit of TRBJ2-7 to the DNA end suggests the J call may be wrong. This CDR3 region has 14 residues. Germline CDR1 is DFQATT and CDR2 is SNEGSKA (reference sequence). The CDR3 reads CSATQGVSYNEQYF. Here the CDR3 DNA reads TGCAGTGCGACACAGGGGGTCTCCTACAATGAGCAGTACTTC.

This clonotype has more than one count but fewer than ten. The chain links TRBV20-1 to TRBJ2-3; 9 nucleotides agree with TRBD1. Germline loops: CDR1 DFQATT, CDR2 SNEGSKA (reference sequence). The length of the CDR3 is 18 residues. V lost 6 bases, J lost 6 bases, and 22 bases stayed unmatched. The CDR3 bases are TGCAGTGCCTCTTTTCCCACGGGGACGGGACAGGGACCTGATACGCAGTATTTT. Its protein is CSASFPTGTGQGPDTQYF.

This clonotype was detected a few times. The V and J genes are TRBV28 and TRBJ2-1; 14 bases are shared with TRBD2. Looked up from germline, CDR1 is MDHEN and CDR2 is SYDVKM. V shed 3 bases, J shed 6 bases, and the junction held 4 bases outside the gene matches. The CDR3 consists of 16 residues. The CDR3 bases are TGTGCCAGCAGTTTTGTTGGACTAGCGGGGGGCAATGAGCAGTTCTTC. Translation: CASSFVGLAGGNEQFF.

This clonotype came up a few times. The rearrangement joins TRBV15 to TRBJ2-7; no clear D. The germline V and J ends were trimmed by 6 bases and 3 bases, with 15 bases remaining between them. This CDR3 has 14 amino acids. Germline V gene lookup returns CDR1 LNHNV and CDR2 YYDKDF (reference sequence). CDR3 amino acids: CATRYHPSSYEQYF. CDR3 coding DNA: TGTGCCACCAGATATCATCCGAGCAGCTACGAGCAGTACTTC. The full variable domain, completed using reference TRBV15 and TRBJ2-7, is DAMVIQNPRYQVTQFGKPVTLSCSQTLNHNVMYWYQQKSSQAPKLLFHYYDKDFNNEADTPDNFQSRRPNTSFCFLDIRSPGLGDTAMYLCATRYHPSSYEQYFGPGTRLTVT.

The genes are TRBV5-1 and TRBJ2-5; 9 bases are shared with TRBD1. The J call may be in error: the DNA end matches TRBJ2-7 better. The CDR3 sequence is 14 residues long. Germline CDR1 SGHRS, CDR2 YFSETQ. CDR3 protein: CASSIGQGKNEQYF. CDR3 DNA: TGCGCCAGCAGCATCGGACAGGGGAAAAACGAGCAGTACTTC.

Written as DNA, the CDR3 is TGCAGTGCTAGAGCGGGAGTAGTGGATACGCAGTATTTT. It yields the protein CSARAGVVDTQYF. The chain has TRBV20-1 and TRBJ2-3; a possible D gene is TRBD2 (6 bases). Germline V gene data show CDR1 as DFQATT and CDR2 as SNEGSKA (reference sequence). The CDR3 contains 13 residues. Trimming removed 1 base from V and 6 bases from J, with 11 bases in between.

This chain joins TRBV4-1 and TRBJ1-3; TRBD1 matches at 7 bases. This CDR3 is 15 amino acids long. The germline V gene has CDR1 MGHRA and CDR2 YSYEKL. Unmatched junction bases numbered 9, after V lost 3 bases and J lost 7 bases. CDR3 residues: CASSQKPGQRNTIYF. The DNA of the CDR3 is TGCGCCAGCAGCCAGAAACCGGGACAGAGGAACACCATATATTTT.

The chain has TRBV20-1 and TRBJ2-5; D is perhaps TRBD1 (7 bases). The J call may be mistaken, given a closer DNA end match to TRBJ2-7. The germline CDR1 and CDR2 sequences are DFQATT and SNEGSKA (reference sequence). The CDR3 has 14 amino acids. CDR3 protein: CSARDGQGGNEQYF. CDR3 DNA sequence: TGCAGTGCTAGAGATGGGCAGGGGGGCAACGAGCAGTACTTC.

Concerning this clonotype: The junction departs from germline at one end; a sequencing error may be responsible. The rearrangement uses TRBV12-3 or TRBV12-4 and TRBJ2-3; D may correspond to TRBD1 or TRBD2 (5 bases each). The CDR3 runs 15 residues. In nucleotides, the CDR3 is TGTGCCGTCCATTACCCTGGCGGGCTCACAGGTACGCAGTATTTT. As protein: CAVHYPGGLTGTQYF.

This rearrangement joins TRBV20-1 to TRBJ2-7, with D unclear. Germline V gene lookup returns CDR1 DFQATT and CDR2 SNEGSKA (reference sequence). The CDR3 is 12 amino acids. V lost 0 bases and J 3 bases, leaving 6 bases between the germline ends. The CDR3 region is CSAREIGYEQYF. The DNA of the CDR3 is TGCAGTGCTAGAGAAATCGGCTACGAGCAGTACTTC.

The chain couples TRBV4-1 to TRBJ1-5; D is unclear. The germline V gene encodes CDR1 MGHRA and CDR2 YSYEKL. The CDR3 sequence is 16 residues long. The V and J ends lost 4 bases and 2 bases respectively, with 15 bases between them. Here the CDR3 DNA reads TGCGCCAGCAGCCGATCCGAACGGCTGGGCAATCAGCCCCAGCATTTT. Translation: CASSRSERLGNQPQHF.

This clonotype was picked up a small number of times. The rearrangement links TRBV20-1 to TRBJ2-7, with 7 bases identical to TRBD1. In germline, CDR1 is DFQATT, CDR2 SNEGSKA (reference sequence). CDR3 length: 16 amino acids. V lost 1 base, J lost 2 bases, and 11 bases stayed unmatched. The chain's CDR3 is CSARVDRSLQAYEQYF. As DNA, the CDR3 is TGCAGTGCTAGAGTGGACAGGAGCCTACAGGCCTACGAGCAGTACTTC.

The J gene is TRBJ2-3, the V gene TRBV6-5; 9 bases match TRBD2. CDR1 is MNHEY and CDR2 is SVGAGI in the germline V gene. The CDR3 length is 17 residues. Trimming cost V 0 bases and J 2 bases; bases outside gene matches: 6. The CDR3 coding sequence is TGTGCCAGCAGTTACTCACCTAGCGGGGAACCCACAGATACGCAGTATTTT. This codes for CASSYSPSGEPTDTQYF.

This chain links TRBV6-2 or TRBV6-3 with TRBJ2-1; D not resolved. The CDR3 is 11 residues long. V was clipped by 2 bases and J by 15 bases, with 11 bases between them. From germline, CDR1 is MNHEY and CDR2 SVGEGT. The CDR3 loop reads CASSYQTKGFF. CDR3 in DNA: TGTGCCAGCAGTTACCAAACAAAGGGGTTCTTC.

The chain links TRBV4-1 to TRBJ1-1; 8 bases line up with TRBD1. V lost 1 base, J lost 4 bases, and 5 bases stayed unmatched. This CDR3 spans 15 amino acids. Germline assignment: CDR1 MGHRA and CDR2 YSYEKL. The CDR3 DNA follows: TGCGCCAGCAGCCAAGTATACACAGGGGGCACTGAAGCTTTCTTT. This gives the protein CASSQVYTGGTEAFF.

There are a few counts of this clonotype. The CDR3 is CASAPLRNLAKNIQYF. DNA for the CDR3: TGTGCCAGCGCTCCGCTTCGGAACCTAGCCAAAAACATTCAGTACTTC. V gene TRBV6-5 combines with J gene TRBJ2-4, with D unresolved. The V and J ends lost 8 bases and 0 bases respectively, with 17 bases between them. Per germline, CDR1 MNHEY and CDR2 SVGAGI. There are 16 residues in the CDR3.

The chain recombines TRBV10-3 with TRBJ2-5; TRBD1 or TRBD2 may be the D gene (5 bases each). CDR1 is ENHRY and CDR2 is SYGVKD in the germline V gene. Trimming cost V 4 bases and J 1 base, with 13 bases left between them. The CDR3 loop spans 15 amino acids. The CDR3 is CAISGETGLQETQYF. The CDR3 region has the DNA TGTGCCATCAGTGGAGAAACAGGACTCCAAGAGACCCAGTACTTC.

This clonotype was counted between two and nine times. V is TRBV25-1 and J is TRBJ2-6; D is unresolved. CDR3 length equals 15 residues. The V and J ends lost 8 bases and 0 bases respectively, with 11 bases between them. Germline CDR1 is MGHDK and CDR2 is SYGVNS. For the CDR3, the DNA is TGTGCCAGCCACGGCTTTAGCTCTGGGGCCAACGTCCTGACTTTC. Its protein product is CASHGFSSGANVLTF.

This clonotype was seen more than once but under ten times. The chain recombines TRBV7-9 with TRBJ1-1; no reliable D call. The germline V and J ends were trimmed by 4 bases and 10 bases, with 13 bases remaining between them. This CDR3 has 12 residues. Germline V CDR1 and CDR2: SEHNR, FQNEAQ (reference sequence). CDR3 loop: CASSSSFRAAFF. CDR3 in DNA: TGTGCCAGCAGCTCGTCGTTCCGGGCAGCTTTCTTT.

V gene TRBV7-9 combines with J gene TRBJ1-5; TRBD1 agrees at 7 bases. V dropped 5 bases and J dropped 7; count of bases not matched to a gene: 8. Germline-derived CDR1 and CDR2 are SEHNR and FQNEAQ (reference sequence). The CDR3 loop spans 14 amino acids. The chain's CDR3 is CASSLQGKGQPQHF. CDR3 DNA: TGTGCCAGCAGCCTACAGGGGAAGGGACAGCCCCAGCATTTT.